This T cell receptor (beta chain) was identified in a study of blood T cell repertoires in COVID-19. Study in general: COVID-19 samples collected from the United States, Italy and Spain covered acute and convalescent phases. The analysed material was cDNA or gDNA that came from T cells, B-cell-depleted T cells, or PBMCs.

V gave up 8 bases and J gave up 7 bases, with 15 bases separating them. The CDR3 covers 13 residues. Germline lookup yields CDR1 SGHRS and CDR2 YFSETQ. This clone has only one observation. As handled by the study authors: Estimated nucleated cell counts came from reference gene primer amplification. Sequencing was performed with immunoSEQ multiplex PCR; in TCRdb, only in-frame clones are kept and a portion is missing. V, J and clone size derive from that table, while D and trimming were established from the DNA sequence. Of 190,000 or so clones in the sample, under 90% were seen once. V is TRBV5-1 and J is TRBJ2-2, with D possibly matching TRBD1 (7 bases). The sequence derives from a man aged 35 to 55 with acute or convalescent COVID-19. The sequenced sample was peripheral blood. The CDR3 reads CARSSGGGGELFF. The CDR3 nucleotides read TGCGCCAGGTCTTCAGGGGGAGGCGGGGAGCTGTTTTTT.